What follows are 18 T cell receptor beta chains derived from one specimen sequenced in a study of beta chain features in type 1 diabetes. Sequencing targeted expressed TCRB transcripts, as all isolated RNA had been reverse transcribed. Only in-frame clones appear in the TCRdb table, and some are missing; sequencing was by immunoSEQ multiplex PCR. The sample contains roughly 300,000 clones, under 8.5% of which appear only once. Sequenced sample: central memory CD4+ T cells from blood. These TCRs come from a woman aged 18-29 years in good health.

This clone came up a few times. This sequence joins TRBV5-1 and TRBJ2-3, with 7 bases matching TRBD1. V trimming: 4 bases; J trimming: 0 bases; junction bases outside the gene matches: 8. This CDR3 is 16 amino acids long. The germline V gene has CDR1 SGHRS and CDR2 YFSETQ. The CDR3 here is CASSQQPGQSTDTQYF. CDR3 sequence (DNA): TGCGCCAGCAGCCAGCAGCCGGGACAGAGCACAGATACGCAGTATTTT.

This clone was observed a few times. V usage is TRBV6-6 and J usage is TRBJ2-7, with D possibly being TRBD2 (6 bases). CDR1 and CDR2 from the germline V gene are MNHNY and SVGAGI (reference sequence). The V end was cut by 2 bases, the J end by 0 bases, with 8 bases between. CDR3 length: 14 amino acids. The CDR3 is CASSYRRDSYEQYF. DNA of the CDR3: TGTGCCAGCAGTTACCGGCGGGACTCCTACGAGCAGTACTTC.

This clone was recorded many times. The CDR3: CASSSQRTSDSDTQYF. Here the CDR3 DNA reads TGTGCCAGCAGCTCACAACGGACTAGCGATTCGGATACGCAGTATTTT. The chain is built from TRBV13 and TRBJ2-3, with TRBD2 matching over 9 bases. V gave up 4 bases and J gave up 6 bases; unmatched junction bases: 11. Germline CDR1 and CDR2: PRHDT and FYEKMQ (reference sequence). The CDR3 length is 16 residues. Full variable domain (remainder filled in from reference TRBV13 and TRBJ2-3): AAGVIQSPRHLIKEKRETATLKCYPIPRHDTVYWYQQGPGQDPQFLISFYEKMQSDKGSIPDRFSAQQFSDYHSELNMSSLELGDSALYFCASSSQRTSDSDTQYFGPGTRLTVL.

The rearrangement joins TRBV6-6 to TRBJ1-5; D is possibly TRBD1 (5 bases). Trimming stripped 5 bases from V and 5 bases from J, with 16 bases between. The CDR3 contains 15 residues. Per the germline V gene, CDR1 is MNHNY and CDR2 is SVGAGI (reference sequence). The CDR3 is CASSDDAGGYQPQHF. DNA of the CDR3: TGTGCCAGCAGTGATGACGCTGGGGGTTATCAGCCCCAGCATTTT.

This clone was seen ten or more times. The V gene is TRBV19, the J gene TRBJ2-2; 9 bases agree with TRBD1. The germline CDR1 and CDR2 sequences are LNHDA and SQIVND (reference sequence). The CDR3 sequence is 15 residues long. Trimming took 6 bases from V and 3 from J; bases not matched to a gene: 5. CDR3 sequence reads: CASRPGQGYTGELFF. CDR3 in DNA: TGTGCCAGTAGACCGGGACAGGGTTACACCGGGGAGCTGTTTTTT. The variable domain in full, with the rest retrieved from reference TRBV19 and TRBJ2-2, is DGGITQSPKYLFRKEGQNVTLSCEQNLNHDAMYWYRQDPGQGLRLIYYSQIVNDFQKGDIAEGYSVSREKKESFPLTVTSAQKNPTAFYLCASRPGQGYTGELFFGEGSRLTVL.

In its sample, this clone was seen a few times. The chain carries TRBV1 and TRBJ2-1; the DNA was not used to check the table's D call, TRBD2. TRBV1 is flagged as a pseudogene. The CDR3 runs 17 residues. CDR3 residues: CTSSQPDGLVPYNEQFF. CDR3 DNA sequence: TGCACCAGCAGCCAACCAGACGGACTAGTTCCCTACAATGAGCAGTTCTTC.

The chain couples TRBV2 to TRBJ1-1, with D unresolved. Looked up from germline, CDR1 is SNHLY and CDR2 is FYNNEI. This CDR3 region has 11 residues. The V end lost 7 bases, the J end lost 4 bases, and 7 bases lay between the germline ends. This chain's CDR3 is CASIGFTEAFF. The CDR3 coding sequence is TGTGCCAGCATCGGGTTCACTGAAGCTTTCTTT.

In this sample, this clone turned up many times. The V call is TRBV5-1, the J call TRBJ2-2; D perhaps matches TRBD2 (5 bases). CDR3 length: 14 amino acids. The V end lost 1 base, the J end lost 6 bases, and 10 bases lay between the germline ends. Germline V lookup: CDR1 SGHRS, CDR2 YFSETQ. CDR3 bases: TGCGCCAGCAGCTTGTCAACTAGTTCCGGGGAGCTGTTTTTT. Translating it yields CASSLSTSSGELFF. Supplemented by reference TRBV5-1 and TRBJ2-2, the full variable domain reads KAGVTQTPRYLIKTRGQQVTLSCSPISGHRSVSWYQQTPGQGLQFLFEYFSETQRNKGNFPGRFSGRQFSNSRSEMNVSTLELGDSALYLCASSLSTSSGELFFGEGSRLTVL.

This chain connects TRBV18 to TRBJ1-2; D gene uncertain. Per germline, CDR1 KGHSH and CDR2 LQKENI. The germline V and J ends were trimmed by 1 base and 4 bases, with 13 bases remaining between them. This CDR3 contains 15 residues. The CDR3 protein is CASSPQTSGGYGYTF. The CDR3 nucleotides are TGTGCCAGCTCACCACAGACCAGTGGAGGCTATGGCTACACCTTC.

This clone was seen repeatedly, ten times or more. The chain carries TRBV5-6 and TRBJ2-3; 8 positions agree with TRBD2. In germline, CDR1 is SGHDT, CDR2 YYEEEE. J gave up 1 base and V 2 bases, and 3 bases lay outside the gene matches. This CDR3 is built from 15 residues. CDR3 region: CASSFSGDGTDTQYF. The CDR3 DNA reads as TGTGCCAGCAGCTTTAGCGGGGACGGCACAGATACGCAGTATTTT.

This clone was found a few times. The chain combines TRBV18 with TRBJ1-2; D gene ambiguous. Germline loops: CDR1 KGHSH, CDR2 LQKENI. The CDR3 consists of 18 residues. Between the trimmed V and J ends, which lost 3 bases and 4 bases, there was a span of 24 bases. For the CDR3, the DNA is TGTGCCAGCTCACCGTCACCTCCGAGTGGGCAACGGGTCTATGGCTACACCTTC. Translated, it gives CASSPSPPSGQRVYGYTF.

The chain is built from TRBV2 and TRBJ2-1; D is perhaps TRBD2 (5 bases). Germline V CDR1 and CDR2: SNHLY, FYNNEI. The CDR3 sequence is 14 residues long. Between the trimmed V and J ends, which lost 5 bases and 6 bases, there was a span of 14 bases. The CDR3 DNA is TGTGCCAGCAGTCCTCGGGGTACTAGCAATGAGCAGTTCTTC. Protein product: CASSPRGTSNEQFF.

This clone was observed a few times. CDR3 DNA: TGCAGCGTTCGACTCGCACCGTCCTACGAGCAGTACTTC. Its protein is CSVRLAPSYEQYF. The chain carries TRBV29-1 and TRBJ2-7; D is ambiguous. Trimming left V 5 bases short and J 1 base short, with 12 bases between. The germline V gene encodes CDR1 SQVTM and CDR2 ANQGSEA. The CDR3 is 13 amino acids.

The CDR3 reads CASRLPGDGTDTQYF. The CDR3 DNA sequence: TGTGCCAGCAGACTCCCAGGGGACGGCACAGATACGCAGTATTTT. The chain couples TRBV28 to TRBJ2-3; D is possibly TRBD1 (6 bases). Trimming removed 6 bases from V and 1 base from J, with 14 bases in between. The CDR3 has 15 amino acids. Germline CDR1 MDHEN, CDR2 SYDVKM.

This clone was observed a handful of times. The rearrangement links TRBV11-2 to TRBJ2-3; D gene unclear. CDR1 is SGHAT, CDR2 FQNNGV, per germline. The V end was cut by 5 bases, the J end by 4 bases, with 7 bases between. The CDR3 loop spans 12 amino acids. The CDR3 loop is CASSPQADTQYF. In nucleotides, the CDR3 is TGTGCCAGCAGCCCCCAAGCAGATACGCAGTATTTT.

This clone was observed a handful of times. V is TRBV20-1 and J is TRBJ1-2, with TRBD1 as a possible D gene (6 bases). V gave up 3 bases and J gave up 8 bases, with 10 bases separating them. This CDR3 spans 11 amino acids. Looked up from germline, CDR1 is DFQATT and CDR2 is SNEGSKA (reference sequence). CDR3 DNA sequence: TGCAGTGCTAGTTTCGGGGGCGGCTACACCTTC. It encodes CSASFGGGYTF.

The V call is TRBV5-1, the J call TRBJ2-7, with D perhaps TRBD1 (6 bases). The germline V gene has CDR1 SGHRS and CDR2 YFSETQ. V was trimmed by 4 bases and J by 2 bases, leaving 13 bases between them. The CDR3 is 14 amino acids. The CDR3 region is CASSLGTSPYEQYF. CDR3 in DNA: TGCGCCAGCAGCCTGGGGACAAGCCCCTACGAGCAGTACTTC.

This clone was seen more than once but under ten times. This chain uses TRBV7-3 with TRBJ1-1; D gene uncertain. Trimming pared 2 bases from V and 2 bases from J, leaving 12 bases between. CDR3 length: 15 residues. The germline CDR1 and CDR2 sequences are SGHTA and FQGTGA. The CDR3 loop is CASSLESRGNTEAFF. In DNA, the CDR3 is TGTGCCAGCAGCTTAGAGTCTCGAGGAAACACTGAAGCTTTCTTT.